Detailed here is one T cell receptor beta chain. This clone was seen only a few times. Its antigen remains unidentified. The input lacks base qualities; no much larger clone sits a single base away. Spanning cysteine to phenylalanine, the CDR3 consists of 15 amino acids. Only the CDR3 portion is preserved as DNA: 45 bases, with reading frame beginning at the first base. The germline V gene sets CDR1 to SGHDT and CDR2 to YYEEEE. V and J lose 3 bases and 9 bases, and a span of 19 bases separates them. Each donor gave one peripheral blood draw, approximately 110 mL on average, collected into heparinised tubes. Naive, central memory, regulatory and stem cell-like memory CD4+ T cells were sorted on a BD FACSAria II using a panel including CD45RO, CCR7, CD25, CD127, CD95 and CD27. Purity was above 98% for every sorted population. PBMCs were isolated immediately by Lymphoprep density gradient centrifugation and stained directly without culture. So that batch effects would be minimized, each experiment stained and sorted samples in pairs, pairing one healthy donor with one patient.

The entire isolated RNA was reverse transcribed using the High Capacity cDNA Reverse Transcription Kit, and thus expressed TCRB transcripts were sequenced. Deep immunoSEQ sequencing was performed on naive, central memory and regulatory T cell samples, with an average of approximately 4 million total reads per sample. Sorted cells were lysed in RLT buffer and RNA was extracted with DNase-treated RNeasy Micro or Mini kits, depending on cell number. To prevent cross-contamination, each cell subset was processed individually, whereas patient and healthy donor samples were processed jointly. TCRB sequences were amplified from cDNA with the immunoSEQ multiplex PCR, producing 87-bp fragments spanning the CDR3 region. The amplicons were sequenced using the Illumina HiSeq platform. The authors' pipeline ran thus. Synthetic template baselines were used to correct PCR bias computationally, reads within Hamming distance 2 were collapsed together, and singletons that could not be merged were discarded. Reads were aligned against IMGT so that V, D and J genes, CDR3 length and insertions or deletions at six rearrangement sites could be assigned. Within each subset, clonotype counts were normalized to sorted cell number, after which true diversity and Gini coefficients were computed with the tcR R package. The overlap coefficient, calculated on TCRB nucleotide sequences, was used to measure repertoire sharing. What TCRdb holds here is the immuneACCESS table cut down to in-frame rearrangements. Part of the clones is not present; checked against another copy, under half of the missing clones reflect an unresolved V gene, and the others are unexplained. V and J calls and clone size come straight from that table; D and trimming were deduced from the DNA. Across this sample there are 250,000 to 350,000 clones, with around 15% seen only once. Around 7% of the sample comes from the top ten.

This sample is drawn from a study of beta chain features in type 1 diabetes (dated by TCRdb to the late 2010s). Concerning the study at large: Mean age, gender distribution, total cell number and subset yield did not differ between patients and healthy donors. A total of 85 million to 140 million sorted cells were examined across all samples, and a strong correlation was observed between cell number per subset and RNA yield. The study compared the TCRB repertoires of sorted circulating CD4+ T cell subsets in recently diagnosed type 1 diabetes patients with those in matched healthy donors. Regulatory and stem cell-like memory subsets were obtained from only 8 patients and roughly eight healthy donors, while naive and central memory subsets were obtained from all 28 donors.

What the work shows at the level of the full study, not this receptor alone: At VDJ recombination sites, patients with type 1 diabetes made fewer insertions and deleted more nucleotides, a pattern implying thymic rearrangement abnormalities. Shorter templates might have been favored by PCR, but patient and control samples were amplified and corrected together, so both groups would have been affected equally by any skew. Type 1 diabetes patients showed a moderate but significant shortening of TCRB CDR3 length in all four CD4+ subsets. Naive, central memory and regulatory TCRB repertoires appeared to be more alike among patients than among healthy donors. Because the HLA sub-analyses included only small numbers of individuals, any influence of HLA type on TCRB rearrangement was left unresolved. Because cDNA was sequenced instead of genomic DNA, highly expressing activated cells could be over-represented, though the groups showed no difference in activation or CD3 levels.

The source of this sequence is a man aged 30 to 45 in good health. Sequences were obtained from central memory CD4+ T cells from blood. The rearranged chain carries TRBV5-6 and TRBJ2-1, and perhaps TRBD2 as D gene, on 6 matching bases. The bases read TGTGCCAGCAGCTCCCCCGGAGGGGTGATTGGTGAGCAGTTCTTC. Translated, this is CASSSPGGVIGEQFF.